This entry features one T cell receptor (beta chain) sequence. The sample originates from a study of blood T cell repertoires in COVID-19. The repertoire was sequenced with immunoSEQ multiplex PCR; TCRdb's copy has only in-frame clones and lacks some. The sample contains roughly 200,000 clones, approximately 80% of which appear only once. CDR1 and CDR2 from the germline V gene are MNHEY and SMNVEV (reference sequence). The V and J ends lost 6 bases and 3 bases respectively, with 18 bases between them. The CDR3 is made up of 17 amino acids. Specimen: peripheral blood. The receptor's source is a woman aged 40 to 55 with COVID-19, enrolled during active disease. V gene TRBV27 combines with J gene TRBJ1-6; no clear D gene. The CDR3 region has the DNA TGTGCCAGCAGCCCCGGGGATATTTGGTTCTATAATTCACCCCTCCACTTT. This codes for CASSPGDIWFYNSPLHF.